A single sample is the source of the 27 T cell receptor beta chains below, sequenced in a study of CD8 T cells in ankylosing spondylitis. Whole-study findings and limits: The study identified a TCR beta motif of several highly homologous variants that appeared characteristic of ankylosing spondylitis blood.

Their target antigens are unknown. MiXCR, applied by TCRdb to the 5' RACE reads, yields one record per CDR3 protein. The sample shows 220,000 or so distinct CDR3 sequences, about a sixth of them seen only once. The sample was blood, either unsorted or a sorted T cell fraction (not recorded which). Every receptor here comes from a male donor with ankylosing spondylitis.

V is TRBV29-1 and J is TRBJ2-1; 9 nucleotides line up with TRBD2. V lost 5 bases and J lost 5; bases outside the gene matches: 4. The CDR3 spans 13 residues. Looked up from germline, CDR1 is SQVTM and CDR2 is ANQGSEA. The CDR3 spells CSVRAGGNNEQFF. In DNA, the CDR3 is TGCAGCGTTAGAGCGGGGGGCAACAATGAGCAGTTCTTC.

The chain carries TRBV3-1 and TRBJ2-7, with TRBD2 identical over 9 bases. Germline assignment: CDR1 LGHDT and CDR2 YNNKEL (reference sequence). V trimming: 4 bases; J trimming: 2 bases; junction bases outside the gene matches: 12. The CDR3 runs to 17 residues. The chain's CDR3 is CASSPGIGLAGTYEQYF. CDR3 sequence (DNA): TGTGCCAGCAGCCCGGGAATTGGTCTAGCGGGAACCTACGAGCAGTACTTC.

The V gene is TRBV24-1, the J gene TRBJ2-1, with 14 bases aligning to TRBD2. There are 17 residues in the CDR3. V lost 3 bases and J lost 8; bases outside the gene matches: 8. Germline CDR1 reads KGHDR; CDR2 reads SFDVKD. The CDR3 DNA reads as TGTGCCACCAGTGATCCTGGGACTAGCGGGAGATCCGATGAGCAGTTCTTC. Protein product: CATSDPGTSGRSDEQFF.

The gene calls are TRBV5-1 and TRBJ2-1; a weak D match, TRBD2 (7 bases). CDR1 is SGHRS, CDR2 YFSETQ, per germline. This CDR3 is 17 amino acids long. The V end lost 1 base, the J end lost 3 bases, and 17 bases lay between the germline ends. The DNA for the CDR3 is TGCGCCAGCAGCTTGCAGGCGGGGGCCCTTGGCTACAATGAGCAGTTCTTC. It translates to CASSLQAGALGYNEQFF.

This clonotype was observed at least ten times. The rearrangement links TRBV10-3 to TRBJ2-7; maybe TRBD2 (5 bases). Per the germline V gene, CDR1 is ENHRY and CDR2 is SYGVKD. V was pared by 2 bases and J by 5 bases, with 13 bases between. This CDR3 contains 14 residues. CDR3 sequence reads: CAISEPGLGDEQYF. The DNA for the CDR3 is TGTGCCATCAGTGAGCCCGGTCTGGGAGACGAGCAGTACTTC.

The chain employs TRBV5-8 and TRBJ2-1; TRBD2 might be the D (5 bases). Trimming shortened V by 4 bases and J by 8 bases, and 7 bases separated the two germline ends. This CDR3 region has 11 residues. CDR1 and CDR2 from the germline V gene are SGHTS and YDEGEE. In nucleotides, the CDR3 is TGTGCCAGCAGCCCCGGGGATGAGCAGTTCTTC. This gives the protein CASSPGDEQFF.

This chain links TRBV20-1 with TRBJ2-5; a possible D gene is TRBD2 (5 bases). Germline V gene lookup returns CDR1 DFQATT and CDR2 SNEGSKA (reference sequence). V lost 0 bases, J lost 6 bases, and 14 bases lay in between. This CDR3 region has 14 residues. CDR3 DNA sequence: TGCAGTGCTAGAGAAGAGGGTCGAGCAAAGACCCAGTACTTC. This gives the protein CSAREEGRAKTQYF.

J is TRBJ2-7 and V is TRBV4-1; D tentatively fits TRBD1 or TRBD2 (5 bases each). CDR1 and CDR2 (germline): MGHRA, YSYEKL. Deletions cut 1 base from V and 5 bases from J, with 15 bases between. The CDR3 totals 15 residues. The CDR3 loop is CASSQVASRDHEQYF. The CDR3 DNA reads TGCGCCAGCAGCCAAGTAGCCTCCCGGGACCACGAGCAGTACTTC.

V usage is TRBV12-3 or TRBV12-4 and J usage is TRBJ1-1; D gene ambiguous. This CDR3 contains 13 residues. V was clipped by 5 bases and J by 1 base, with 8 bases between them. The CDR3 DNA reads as TGTGCCAGCAGTCCGAACACGAACACTGAAGCTTTCTTT. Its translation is CASSPNTNTEAFF.

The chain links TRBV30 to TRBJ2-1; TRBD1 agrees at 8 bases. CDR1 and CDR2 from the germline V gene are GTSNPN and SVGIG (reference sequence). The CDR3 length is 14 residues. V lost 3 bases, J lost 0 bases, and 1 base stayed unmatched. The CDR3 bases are TGTGCCTGGAGCACAGGGGGCTCCTACAATGAGCAGTTCTTC. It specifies CAWSTGGSYNEQFF.

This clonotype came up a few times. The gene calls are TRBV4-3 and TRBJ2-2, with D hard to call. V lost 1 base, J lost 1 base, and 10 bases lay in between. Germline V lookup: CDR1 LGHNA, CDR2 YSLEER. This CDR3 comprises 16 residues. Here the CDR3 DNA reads TGCGCCAGCAGCCAAGGTTGGCAGCTGAACACCGGGGAGCTGTTTTTT. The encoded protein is CASSQGWQLNTGELFF.

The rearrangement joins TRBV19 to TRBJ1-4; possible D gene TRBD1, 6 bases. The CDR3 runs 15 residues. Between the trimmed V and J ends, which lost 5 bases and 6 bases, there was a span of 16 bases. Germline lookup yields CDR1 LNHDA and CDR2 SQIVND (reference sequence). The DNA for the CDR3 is TGTGCCAGTAGTTTCTTGGACAGCTCCGATGAAAAACTGTTTTTT. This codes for CASSFLDSSDEKLFF.

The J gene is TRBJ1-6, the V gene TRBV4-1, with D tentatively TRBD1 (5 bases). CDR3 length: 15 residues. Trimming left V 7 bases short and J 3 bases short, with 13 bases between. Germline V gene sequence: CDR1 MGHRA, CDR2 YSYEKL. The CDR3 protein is CASTDSSGYNSPLHF. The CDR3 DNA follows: TGCGCCAGCACCGACAGTTCAGGCTATAATTCACCCCTCCACTTT.

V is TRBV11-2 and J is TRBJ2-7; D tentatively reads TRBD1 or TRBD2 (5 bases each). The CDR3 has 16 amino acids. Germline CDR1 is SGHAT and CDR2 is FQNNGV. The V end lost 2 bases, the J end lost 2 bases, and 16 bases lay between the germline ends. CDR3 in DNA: TGTGCCAGCAGCTTAAGGGACGTTTTGAATCCCTACGAGCAGTACTTC. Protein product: CASSLRDVLNPYEQYF.

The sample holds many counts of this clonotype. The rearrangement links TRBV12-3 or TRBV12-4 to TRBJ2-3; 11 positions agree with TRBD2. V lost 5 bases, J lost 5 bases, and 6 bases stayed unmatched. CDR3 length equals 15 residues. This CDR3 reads CASSLGTSGGDTQYF. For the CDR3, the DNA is TGTGCCAGCAGTCTAGGGACTAGCGGAGGAGATACGCAGTATTTT.

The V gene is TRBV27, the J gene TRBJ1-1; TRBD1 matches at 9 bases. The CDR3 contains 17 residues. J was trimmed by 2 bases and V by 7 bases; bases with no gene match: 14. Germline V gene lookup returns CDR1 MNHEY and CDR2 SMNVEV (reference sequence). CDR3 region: CASTRAGTGILNTEAFF. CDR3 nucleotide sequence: TGTGCCAGCACCAGGGCTGGGACAGGGATATTAAACACTGAAGCTTTCTTT.

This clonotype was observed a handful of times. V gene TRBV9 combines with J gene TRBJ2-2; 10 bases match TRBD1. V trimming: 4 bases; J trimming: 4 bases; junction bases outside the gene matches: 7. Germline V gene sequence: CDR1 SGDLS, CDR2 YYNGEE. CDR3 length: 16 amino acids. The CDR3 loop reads CASSPSGQGSTGELFF. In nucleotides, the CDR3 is TGTGCCAGCAGCCCCTCGGGACAGGGGTCCACCGGGGAGCTGTTTTTT. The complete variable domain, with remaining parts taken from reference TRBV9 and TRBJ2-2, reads DSGVTQTPKHLITATGQRVTLRCSPRSGDLSVYWYQQSLDQGLQFLIQYYNGEERAKGNILERFSAQQFPDLHSELNLSSLELGDSALYFCASSPSGQGSTGELFFGEGSRLTVL.

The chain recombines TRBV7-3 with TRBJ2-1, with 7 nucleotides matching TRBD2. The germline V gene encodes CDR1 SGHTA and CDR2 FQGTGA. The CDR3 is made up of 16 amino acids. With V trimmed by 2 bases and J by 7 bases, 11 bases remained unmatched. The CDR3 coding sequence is TGTGCCAGCAGCTTACTTTCTCTCGCGGGGGATAATGAGCAGTTCTTC. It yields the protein CASSLLSLAGDNEQFF.

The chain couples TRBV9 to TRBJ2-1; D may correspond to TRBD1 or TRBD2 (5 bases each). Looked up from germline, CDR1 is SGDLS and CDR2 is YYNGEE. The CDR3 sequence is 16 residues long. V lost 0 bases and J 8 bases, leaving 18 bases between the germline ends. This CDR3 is CASSVEWGSGYDEQFF. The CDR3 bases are TGTGCCAGCAGCGTAGAATGGGGGTCGGGGTACGATGAGCAGTTCTTC. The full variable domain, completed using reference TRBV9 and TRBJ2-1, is DSGVTQTPKHLITATGQRVTLRCSPRSGDLSVYWYQQSLDQGLQFLIQYYNGEERAKGNILERFSAQQFPDLHSELNLSSLELGDSALYFCASSVEWGSGYDEQFFGPGTRLTVL.

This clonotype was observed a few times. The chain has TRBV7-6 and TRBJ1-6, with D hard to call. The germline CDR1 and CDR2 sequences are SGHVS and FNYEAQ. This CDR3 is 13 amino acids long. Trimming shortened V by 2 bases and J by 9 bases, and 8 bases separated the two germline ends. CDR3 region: CASSLSEGSPLHF. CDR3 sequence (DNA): TGTGCCAGCAGCTTATCCGAGGGTTCACCCCTCCACTTT.

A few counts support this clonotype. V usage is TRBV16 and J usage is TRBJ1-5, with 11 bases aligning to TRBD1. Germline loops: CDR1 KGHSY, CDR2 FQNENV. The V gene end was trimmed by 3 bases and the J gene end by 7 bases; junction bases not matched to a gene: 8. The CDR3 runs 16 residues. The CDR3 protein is CASSHPGQGAQQPQHF. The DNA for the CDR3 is TGTGCCAGCAGCCATCCTGGACAGGGGGCACAGCAGCCCCAGCATTTT. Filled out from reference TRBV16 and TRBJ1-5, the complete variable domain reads GEEVAQTPKHLVRGEGQKAKLYCAPIKGHSYVFWYQQVLKNEFKFLISFQNENVFDETGMPKERFSAKCLPNSPCSLEIQATKLEDSAVYFCASSHPGQGAQQPQHFGDGTRLSIL.

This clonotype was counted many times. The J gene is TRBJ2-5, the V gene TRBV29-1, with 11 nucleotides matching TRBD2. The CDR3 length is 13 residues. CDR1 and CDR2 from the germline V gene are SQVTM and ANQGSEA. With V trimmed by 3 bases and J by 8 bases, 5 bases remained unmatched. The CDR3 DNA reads TGCAGCGTTGAGCGGGGACTAGCGGTAACCCAGTACTTC. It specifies CSVERGLAVTQYF.

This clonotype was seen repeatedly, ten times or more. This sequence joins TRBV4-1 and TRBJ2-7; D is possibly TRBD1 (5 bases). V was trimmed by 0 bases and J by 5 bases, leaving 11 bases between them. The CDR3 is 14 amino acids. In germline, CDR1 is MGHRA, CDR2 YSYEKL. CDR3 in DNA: TGCGCCAGCAGCCAAGATATCGGCAGGGACGAGCAGTACTTC. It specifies CASSQDIGRDEQYF.

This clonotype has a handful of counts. DNA of the CDR3: TGTGCCAGCAGCTTAGAGGGATCCTCACAAGAGACCCAGTACTTC. This gives the protein CASSLEGSSQETQYF. The chain couples TRBV7-6 to TRBJ2-5; D call uncertain. The V gene lost 1 base and the J gene lost 2 bases, with 11 bases spanning the gap. Germline-derived CDR1 and CDR2 are SGHVS and FNYEAQ. The CDR3 runs 15 residues.

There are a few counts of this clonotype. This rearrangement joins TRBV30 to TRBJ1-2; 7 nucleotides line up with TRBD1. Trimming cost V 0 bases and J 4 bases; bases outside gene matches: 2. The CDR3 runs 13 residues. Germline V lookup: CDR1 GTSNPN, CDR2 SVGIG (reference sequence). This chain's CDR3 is CAWSVGGFYGYTF. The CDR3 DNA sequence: TGTGCCTGGAGTGTAGGGGGCTTCTATGGCTACACCTTC.

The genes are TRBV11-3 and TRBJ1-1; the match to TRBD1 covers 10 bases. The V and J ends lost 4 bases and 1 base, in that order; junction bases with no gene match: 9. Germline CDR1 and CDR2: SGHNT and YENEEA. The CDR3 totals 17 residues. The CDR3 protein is CASSSRTGGIRNTEAFF. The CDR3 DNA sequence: TGTGCCAGCAGCTCTCGGACAGGGGGAATTAGGAACACTGAAGCTTTCTTT.

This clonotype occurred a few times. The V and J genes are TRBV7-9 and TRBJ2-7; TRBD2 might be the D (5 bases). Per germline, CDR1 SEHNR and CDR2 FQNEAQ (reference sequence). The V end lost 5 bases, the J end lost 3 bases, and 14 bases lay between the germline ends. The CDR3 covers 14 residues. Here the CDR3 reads CASSNRAANYEQYF. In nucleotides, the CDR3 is TGTGCCAGCAGCAACAGAGCGGCAAACTACGAGCAGTACTTC.